These 4 T cell receptor beta chains came from one sample sequenced in a study of T cell changes during pregnancy in multiple sclerosis. Repertoires were generated with immunoSEQ multiplex PCR, while TCRdb's copy carries only in-frame clones and drops some. This sample has around 95,000 clones, with under 95% found just once. The sample was peripheral blood, taken after pregnancy. The receptors originated from a female donor in good health, enrolled as a control in a pregnancy study.

The V call is TRBV29-1, the J call TRBJ1-2, with TRBD1 matching 11 bases. Germline lookup yields CDR1 SQVTM and CDR2 ANQGSEA. With V trimmed by 3 bases and J by 3 bases, 3 bases remained unmatched. This CDR3 is 14 amino acids long. The CDR3 loop is CSVEGQGEDYGYTF. DNA of the CDR3: TGCAGCGTTGAGGGACAGGGGGAGGACTATGGCTACACCTTC.

J is TRBJ2-3 and V is TRBV19; no clear D gene. Germline lookup yields CDR1 LNHDA and CDR2 SQIVND (reference sequence). The CDR3 has 14 residues. The V end lost 7 bases, the J end lost 2 bases, and 13 bases lay between the germline ends. The CDR3 DNA follows: TGTGCCAGTAAGGATAGCTCCGCCACAGATACGCAGTATTTT. Translation: CASKDSSATDTQYF.

For the CDR3, the DNA is TGTGCCAGCAGTTTATTCGGCGGGCCCCTCGGATCACCCCTCCACTTT. Encoded protein: CASSLFGGPLGSPLHF. The chain links TRBV28 to TRBJ1-6; D remains unclear. Trimming removed 1 base at V and 10 bases at J, with 17 bases between. The CDR3 has 16 amino acids. Germline V lookup: CDR1 MDHEN, CDR2 SYDVKM.

The genes are TRBV6-1 and TRBJ1-2, with D unresolved. The V end was cut by 3 bases, the J end by 7 bases, with 18 bases between. The CDR3 extends over 15 amino acids. Germline V gene data show CDR1 as MNHNS and CDR2 as SASEGT. The CDR3: CASSEWSQIAVGYTF. The DNA of the CDR3 is TGTGCCAGCAGTGAGTGGTCCCAGATTGCGGTTGGCTACACCTTC.